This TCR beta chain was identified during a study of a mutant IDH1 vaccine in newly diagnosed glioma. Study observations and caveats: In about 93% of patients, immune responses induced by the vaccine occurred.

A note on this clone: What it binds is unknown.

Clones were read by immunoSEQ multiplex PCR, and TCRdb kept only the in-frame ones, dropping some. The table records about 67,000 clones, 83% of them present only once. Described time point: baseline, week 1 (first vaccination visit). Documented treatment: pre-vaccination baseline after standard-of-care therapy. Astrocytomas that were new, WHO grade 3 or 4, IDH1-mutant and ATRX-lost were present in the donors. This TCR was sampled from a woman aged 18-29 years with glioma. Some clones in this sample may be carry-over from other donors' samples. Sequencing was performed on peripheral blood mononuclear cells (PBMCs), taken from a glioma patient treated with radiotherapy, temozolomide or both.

CDR3: CATLGATNEKLFF. In DNA form, the CDR3 reads TGTGCCACCTTGGGGGCGACTAATGAAAAACTGTTTTTT. The J gene is TRBJ1-4, the V gene TRBV10-3, with D perhaps TRBD1 (6 bases). CDR1 and CDR2 (germline): ENHRY, SYGVKD. There are 13 residues in the CDR3. Deletions cut 10 bases from V and 2 bases from J, with 11 bases between.